This passage covers 4 T cell receptor beta chains from one sample sequenced in a study of T cell responses to AZD1222 COVID-19 vaccine (dated by TCRdb to the early 2020s). Sample time point, as interpreted from the label and publication: about 28 days (+/-7) after the second vaccine dose. What this sample's treatment or condition label stands for: meningococcal conjugate vaccine given as trial control. Library construction relied on the immunoSEQ multiplex PCR assay. TCRdb carries this immuneACCESS record with in-frame sequences only. Its versions omit some clonotypes, under half of them owing to an unresolved V gene in the studies checked, with the rest unexplained. The sample table holds some 190,000 clones, of which 90% to 95% were seen once. The top ten constitute around 1.7% of the sample. The specimen comprised peripheral blood, sampled 28 days after the second dose of the MenACWY control vaccine. The receptors originated from an adult who received the MenACWY meningococcal vaccine as a control.

The chain is built from TRBV7-9 and TRBJ1-1; tentatively, D is TRBD1 (6 bases). Trimming removed 6 bases at V and 2 bases at J, with 13 bases between. Germline CDR1 and CDR2: SEHNR and FQNEAQ (reference sequence). The CDR3 has 14 residues. The CDR3 region has the DNA TGTGCCAGCAGTCCGGGGGCAGTCAACACTGAAGCTTTCTTT. Protein product: CASSPGAVNTEAFF.

V usage is TRBV7-9 and J usage is TRBJ1-1; no definite D call. Per the germline V gene, CDR1 is SEHNR and CDR2 is FQNEAQ (reference sequence). V lost 2 bases and J lost 4, with 8 bases in between. There are 13 residues in the CDR3. The CDR3 nucleotides are TGTGCCAGCAGCTTACTCCCGGGCACTGAAGCTTTCTTT. Protein: CASSLLPGTEAFF.

The rearrangement links TRBV5-1 to TRBJ2-3; maybe TRBD2 (7 bases). The V and J ends lost 4 bases and 4 bases respectively, with 13 bases between them. Germline V gene data show CDR1 as SGHRS and CDR2 as YFSETQ. There are 14 residues in the CDR3. CDR3 protein: CASSAGEGADTQYF. The DNA of the CDR3 is TGCGCCAGCAGCGCTGGGGAGGGGGCAGATACGCAGTATTTT.

On this clone itself: Other DNA sequences in the sample encode the same CDR3. This chain connects TRBV28 to TRBJ1-2; no clear D. Trimming removed 6 bases at V and 8 bases at J, with 10 bases between. CDR3 length: 11 amino acids. CDR1 is MDHEN, CDR2 SYDVKM, per germline. The DNA of the CDR3 is TGTGCCAGCAGCACACCCCGGGGCTACACCTTC. Encoded protein: CASSTPRGYTF.